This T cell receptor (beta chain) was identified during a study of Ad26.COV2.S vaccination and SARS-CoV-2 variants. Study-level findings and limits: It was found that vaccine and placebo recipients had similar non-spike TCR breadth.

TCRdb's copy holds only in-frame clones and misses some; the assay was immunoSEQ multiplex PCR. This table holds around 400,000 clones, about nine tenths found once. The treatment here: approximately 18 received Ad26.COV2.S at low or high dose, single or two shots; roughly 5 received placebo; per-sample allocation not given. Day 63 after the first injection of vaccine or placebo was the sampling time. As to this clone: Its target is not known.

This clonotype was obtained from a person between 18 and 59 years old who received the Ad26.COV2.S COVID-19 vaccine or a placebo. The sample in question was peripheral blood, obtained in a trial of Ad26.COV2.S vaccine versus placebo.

This chain's CDR3 is CASSFGASGANVLTF. In DNA, the CDR3 is TGTGCCAGCAGCTTCGGGGCTTCTGGGGCCAACGTCCTGACTTTC. The chain joins TRBV11-3 to TRBJ2-6, with D perhaps matching TRBD1 or TRBD2 (5 bases each). Trimming removed 3 bases from V and 1 base from J, with 7 bases in between. Per the germline V gene, CDR1 is SGHNT and CDR2 is YENEEA. The CDR3 length is 15 residues.